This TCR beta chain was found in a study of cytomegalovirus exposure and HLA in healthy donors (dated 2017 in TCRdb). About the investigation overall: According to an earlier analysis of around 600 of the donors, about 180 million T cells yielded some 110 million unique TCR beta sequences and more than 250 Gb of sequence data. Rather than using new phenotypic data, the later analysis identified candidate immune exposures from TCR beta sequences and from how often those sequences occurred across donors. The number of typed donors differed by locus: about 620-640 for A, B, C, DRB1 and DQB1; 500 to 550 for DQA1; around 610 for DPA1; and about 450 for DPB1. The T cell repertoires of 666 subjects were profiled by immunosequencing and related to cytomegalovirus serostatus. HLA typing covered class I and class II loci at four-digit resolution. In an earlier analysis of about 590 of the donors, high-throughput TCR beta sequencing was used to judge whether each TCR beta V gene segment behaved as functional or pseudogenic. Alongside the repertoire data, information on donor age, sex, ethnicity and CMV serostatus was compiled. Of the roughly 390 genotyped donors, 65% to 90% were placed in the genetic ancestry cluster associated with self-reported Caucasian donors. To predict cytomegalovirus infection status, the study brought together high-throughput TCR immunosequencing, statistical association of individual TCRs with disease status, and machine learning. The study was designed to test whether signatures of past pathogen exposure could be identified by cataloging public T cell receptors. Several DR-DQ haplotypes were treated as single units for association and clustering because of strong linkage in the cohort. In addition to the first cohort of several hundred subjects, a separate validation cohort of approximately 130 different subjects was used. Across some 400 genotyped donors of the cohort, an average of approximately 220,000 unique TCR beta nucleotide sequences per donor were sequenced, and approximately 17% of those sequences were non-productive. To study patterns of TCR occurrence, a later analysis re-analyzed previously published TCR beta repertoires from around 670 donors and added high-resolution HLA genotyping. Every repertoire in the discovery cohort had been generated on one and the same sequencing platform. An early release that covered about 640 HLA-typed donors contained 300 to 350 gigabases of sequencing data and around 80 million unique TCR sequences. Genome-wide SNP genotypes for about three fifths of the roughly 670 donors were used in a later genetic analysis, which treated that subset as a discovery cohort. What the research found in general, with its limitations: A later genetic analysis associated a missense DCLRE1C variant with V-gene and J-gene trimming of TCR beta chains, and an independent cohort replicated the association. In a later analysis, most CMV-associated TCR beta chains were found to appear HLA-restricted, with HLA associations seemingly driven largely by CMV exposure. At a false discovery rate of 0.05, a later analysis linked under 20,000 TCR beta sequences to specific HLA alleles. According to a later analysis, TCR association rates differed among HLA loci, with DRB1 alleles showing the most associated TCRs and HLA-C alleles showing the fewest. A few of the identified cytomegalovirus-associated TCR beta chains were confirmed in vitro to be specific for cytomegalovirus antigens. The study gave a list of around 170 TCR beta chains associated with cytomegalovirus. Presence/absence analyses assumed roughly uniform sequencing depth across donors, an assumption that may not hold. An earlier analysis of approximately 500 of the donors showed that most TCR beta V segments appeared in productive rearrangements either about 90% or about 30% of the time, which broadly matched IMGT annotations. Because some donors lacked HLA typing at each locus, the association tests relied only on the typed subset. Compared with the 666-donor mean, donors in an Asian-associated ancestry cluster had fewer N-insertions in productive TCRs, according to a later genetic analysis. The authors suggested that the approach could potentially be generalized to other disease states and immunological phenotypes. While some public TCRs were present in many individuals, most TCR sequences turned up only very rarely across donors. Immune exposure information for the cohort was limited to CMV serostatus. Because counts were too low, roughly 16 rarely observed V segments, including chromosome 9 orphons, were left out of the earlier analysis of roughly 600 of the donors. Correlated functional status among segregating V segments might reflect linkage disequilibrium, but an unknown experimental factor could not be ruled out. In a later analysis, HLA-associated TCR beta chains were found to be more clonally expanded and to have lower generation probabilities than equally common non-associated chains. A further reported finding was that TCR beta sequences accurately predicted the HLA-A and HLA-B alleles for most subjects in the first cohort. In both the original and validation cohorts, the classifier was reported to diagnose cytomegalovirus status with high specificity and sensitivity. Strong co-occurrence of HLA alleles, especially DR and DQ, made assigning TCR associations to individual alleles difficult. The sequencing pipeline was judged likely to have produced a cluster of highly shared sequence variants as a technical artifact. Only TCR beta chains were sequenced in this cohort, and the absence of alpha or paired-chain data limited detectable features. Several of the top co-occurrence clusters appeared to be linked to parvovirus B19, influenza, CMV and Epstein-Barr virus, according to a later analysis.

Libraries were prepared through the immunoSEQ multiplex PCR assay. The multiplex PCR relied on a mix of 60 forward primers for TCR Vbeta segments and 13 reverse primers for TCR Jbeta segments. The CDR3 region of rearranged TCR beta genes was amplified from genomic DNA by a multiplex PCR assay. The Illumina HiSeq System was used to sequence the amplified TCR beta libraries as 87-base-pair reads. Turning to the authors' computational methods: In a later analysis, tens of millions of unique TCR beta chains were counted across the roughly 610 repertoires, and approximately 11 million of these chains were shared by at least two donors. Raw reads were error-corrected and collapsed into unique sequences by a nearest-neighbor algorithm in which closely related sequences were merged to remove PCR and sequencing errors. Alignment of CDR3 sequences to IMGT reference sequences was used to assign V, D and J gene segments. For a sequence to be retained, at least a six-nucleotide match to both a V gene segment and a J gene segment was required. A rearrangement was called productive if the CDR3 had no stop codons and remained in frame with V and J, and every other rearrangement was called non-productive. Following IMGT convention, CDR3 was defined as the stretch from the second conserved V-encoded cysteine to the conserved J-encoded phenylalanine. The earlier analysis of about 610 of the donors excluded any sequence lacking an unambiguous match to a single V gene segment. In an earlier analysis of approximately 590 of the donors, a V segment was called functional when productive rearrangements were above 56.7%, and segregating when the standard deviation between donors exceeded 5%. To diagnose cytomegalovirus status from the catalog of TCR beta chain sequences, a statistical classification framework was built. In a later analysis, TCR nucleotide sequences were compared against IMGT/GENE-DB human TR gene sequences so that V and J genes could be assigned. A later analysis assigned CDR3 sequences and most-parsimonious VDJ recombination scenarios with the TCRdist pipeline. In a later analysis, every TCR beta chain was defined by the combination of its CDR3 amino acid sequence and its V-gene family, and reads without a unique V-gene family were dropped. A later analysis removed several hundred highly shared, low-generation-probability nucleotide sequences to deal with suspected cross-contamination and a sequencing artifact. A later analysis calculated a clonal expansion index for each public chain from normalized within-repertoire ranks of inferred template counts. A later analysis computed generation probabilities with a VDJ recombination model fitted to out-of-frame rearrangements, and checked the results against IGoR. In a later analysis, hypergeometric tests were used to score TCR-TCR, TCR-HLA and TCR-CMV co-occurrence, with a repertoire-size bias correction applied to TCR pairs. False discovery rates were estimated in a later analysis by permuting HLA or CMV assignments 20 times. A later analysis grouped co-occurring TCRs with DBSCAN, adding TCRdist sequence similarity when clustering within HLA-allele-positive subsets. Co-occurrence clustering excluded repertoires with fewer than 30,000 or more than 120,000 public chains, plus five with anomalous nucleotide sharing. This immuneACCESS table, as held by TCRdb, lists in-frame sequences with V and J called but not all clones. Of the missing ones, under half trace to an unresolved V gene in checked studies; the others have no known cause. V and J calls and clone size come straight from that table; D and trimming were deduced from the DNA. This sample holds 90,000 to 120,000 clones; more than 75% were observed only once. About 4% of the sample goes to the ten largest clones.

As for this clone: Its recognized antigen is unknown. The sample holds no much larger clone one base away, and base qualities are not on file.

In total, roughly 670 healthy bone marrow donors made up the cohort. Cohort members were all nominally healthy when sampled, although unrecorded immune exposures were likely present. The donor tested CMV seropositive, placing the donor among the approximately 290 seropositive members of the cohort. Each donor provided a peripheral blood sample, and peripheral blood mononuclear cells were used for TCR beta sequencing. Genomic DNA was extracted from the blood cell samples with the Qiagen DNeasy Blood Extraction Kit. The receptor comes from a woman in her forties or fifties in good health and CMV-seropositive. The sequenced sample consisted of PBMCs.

Here the CDR3 is given as CASSARTMSYEQFF. The DNA sequence is TGTGCCAGCAGCGCCCGGACAATGTCATATGAGCAGTTCTTC. The rearranged segments are TRBV9 and TRBJ2-1; the D gene is perhaps TRBD1, from 5 matching bases. The CDR3 runs 14 amino acids, cysteine and phenylalanine included. CDR3 DNA is the only sequence kept; it has 42 bases, read in frame from the first base. The germline V gene sets CDR1 to SGDLS and CDR2 to YYNGEE. The V end loses 3 bases and the J end loses 8 bases, and a stretch of 15 bases separates them.